Below, 7 T cell receptor beta chains from the same sample are listed, as sequenced in a study of blood T cells in healthy people across ages. The second PCR ran 7 to 11 cycles with a sample-barcoded 5' primer and J-beta primers. TCRdb re-derived calls from the 5' RACE reads in MiXCR, one entry per CDR3 protein. Of about 780,000 distinct CDR3 sequences in the sample, 60% to 80% are singletons; the top ten hold roughly 26%. Sequencing was carried out using blood. The receptors originated from a man under 40 in good health.

This clonotype occurred a few times. The rearrangement links TRBV5-1 to TRBJ2-6; perhaps TRBD2 as D (5 bases). The CDR3 sequence is 18 residues long. CDR1 and CDR2 from the germline V gene are SGHRS and YFSETQ. Trimming cost V 0 bases and J 0 bases, with 13 bases left between them. DNA of the CDR3: TGCGCCAGCAGCTTGGAGGACTCAACAAGCTCTGGGGCCAACGTCCTGACTTTC. It specifies CASSLEDSTSSGANVLTF.

This sequence joins TRBV6-1 and TRBJ2-5; 14 bases are shared with TRBD2. The V gene end was trimmed by 5 bases and the J gene end by 6 bases; junction bases not matched to a gene: 17. Germline V CDR1 and CDR2: MNHNS, SASEGT. The CDR3 has 19 amino acids. CDR3 DNA: TGTGCCAGCAGTCAATGGACTAGCGGGAGGACCCCTCGCAAACAGACCCAGTACTTC. This gives the protein CASSQWTSGRTPRKQTQYF.

This clonotype has a handful of counts. The J gene is TRBJ2-7, the V gene TRBV12-3 or TRBV12-4, with TRBD1 matching 12 bases. The V and J ends lost 4 bases and 7 bases, in that order; junction bases with no gene match: 8. The CDR3 covers 15 residues. The CDR3 bases are TGTGCCAGCAGTTCCCGGGACAGGGGGCTCGGGGAGCAGTACTTC. This codes for CASSSRDRGLGEQYF.

This rearrangement joins TRBV15 to TRBJ2-2, with unresolved D. Trimming shortened V by 4 bases and J by 8 bases, and 5 bases separated the two germline ends. Per germline, CDR1 LNHNV and CDR2 YYDKDF (reference sequence). The CDR3 spans 11 residues. In nucleotides, the CDR3 is TGTGCCACCAGCACGTCTGGGGAGCTGTTTTTT. Translating it yields CATSTSGELFF.

Only one count was recorded for this clonotype. The J gene is TRBJ1-5, the V gene TRBV10-3; D may be TRBD1 (5 bases). V lost 10 bases and J 0 bases, leaving 7 bases between the germline ends. Germline V gene data show CDR1 as ENHRY and CDR2 as SYGVKD. The CDR3 runs to 12 residues. CDR3 protein: CATGPSNQPQHF. The CDR3, as DNA: TGTGCCACGGGACCTAGCAATCAGCCCCAGCATTTT.

The rearrangement uses TRBV29-1 and TRBJ1-4, with no clear D. Germline V lookup: CDR1 SQVTM, CDR2 ANQGSEA. The CDR3 spans 11 residues. The ends were cut back, 3 bases at V and 4 bases at J, with 3 bases in the middle. CDR3 region: CSVDFNEKLFF. The CDR3, as DNA: TGCAGCGTTGACTTTAATGAAAAACTGTTTTTT.

This chain joins TRBV29-1 and TRBJ1-2, with 8 bases fitting TRBD1. Germline-derived CDR1 and CDR2 are SQVTM and ANQGSEA. This CDR3 is 12 amino acids long. J gave up 3 bases and V 6 bases, and 3 bases lay outside the gene matches. The DNA for the CDR3 is TGCAGCGTGATGACAGGGGACTATGGCTACACCTTC. Translation gives CSVMTGDYGYTF. Variable domain in full (rest from reference TRBV29-1 and TRBJ1-2): SAVISQKPSRDICQRGTSLTIQCQVDSQVTMMFWYRQQPGQSLTLIATANQGSEATYESGFVIDKFPISRPNLTFSTLTVSNMSPEDSSIYLCSVMTGDYGYTFGSGTRLTVV.